These T cell receptor beta chains were read from a single sample in a study of metastatic and nonmetastatic thyroid tumors. TCRdb reanalyzed the PCR reads via MiXCR. The table includes about 40,000 clones, roughly an eighth detected once. Input material: blood. The receptors shown here come from a female donor with papillary thyroid cancer or a benign thyroid nodule (not recorded which). Some clones in this sample may be carry-over from other donors' samples. Both conserved end residues are part of each CDR3. The D gene is left open where the match is weak. The listing skips clone size in some rows; elsewhere it reads once, few, many or a size class.

V	size	D	J	CDR3	DNA
TRBV9	many	NA	TRBJ1-4	CASSVGTGPNEKLFF	TGTGCCAGCAGCGTAGGAACAGGCCCTAATGAAAAACTGTTTTTT
TRBV19	many	NA	TRBJ1-1	CASTKGQMNTEAFF	TGTGCCAGTACCAAGGGCCAGATGAACACTGAAGCTTTCTTT
TRBV28	many	NA	TRBJ2-6	CASSSGGPGANVLTF	TGTGCCAGCAGTTCCGGGGGCCCTGGGGCCAACGTCCTGACTTTC
TRBV29-1	many	NA	TRBJ1-2	CSVIQGYGYTF	TGCAGCGTAATACAGGGCTATGGCTACACCTTC
TRBV11-2	many	TRBD1	TRBJ2-2	CASSTDRVTGELFF	TGTGCCAGCAGCACGGACAGGGTCACCGGGGAGCTGTTTTTT
TRBV10-2	many	NA	TRBJ1-1	CASTEPQYTEAFF	TGCGCCAGCACCGAGCCCCAGTACACTGAAGCTTTCTTT
TRBV7-2	many	NA	TRBJ2-1	CASSFDNGRGNEQFF	TGTGCCAGCAGCTTCGACAACGGAAGGGGCAATGAGCAGTTCTTC
TRBV12-5	many	TRBD2	TRBJ2-7	CASGPPPGLAGSYEQYF	TGTGCTAGTGGCCCTCCGCCGGGACTAGCGGGCTCCTACGAGCAGTACTTC
TRBV3-1	many	NA	TRBJ2-3	CASSQATGADTQYF	TGTGCCAGCAGCCAAGCGACGGGAGCCGATACGCAGTATTTT
TRBV6-2/TRBV6-3	many	NA	TRBJ2-1	CASSRDVGYNEQFF	TGTGCCAGCAGCCGTGACGTCGGGTACAATGAGCAGTTCTTC
TRBV9	many	NA	TRBJ2-6	CASSVAGGGGSGANVLTF	TGTGCCAGCAGCGTAGCTGGGGGCGGAGGCTCTGGGGCCAACGTCCTGACTTTC
TRBV14	many	NA	TRBJ2-3	CASSPMPGTDTQYF	TGTGCCAGCAGCCCCATGCCGGGCACAGATACGCAGTATTTT
TRBV2	many	TRBD2	TRBJ2-1	CASRGLAGGAYNEQFF	TGTGCCAGCAGGGGACTAGCGGGAGGAGCGTACAATGAGCAGTTCTTC
TRBV20-1	NA	NA	TRBJ1-2	CSARDLRGIYGYTF	TGCAGTGCTAGAGATCTGCGCGGTATCTATGGCTACACCTTC
TRBV7-2	many	TRBD2	TRBJ2-3	CASSLTSGHTDTQYF	TGTGCCAGCAGCTTAACTAGCGGGCACACAGATACGCAGTATTTT
TRBV9	many	NA	TRBJ2-5	CASSSGGTVETQYF	TGTGCCAGCAGCTCAGGGGGGACAGTGGAGACCCAGTACTTC
TRBV7-1	NA	TRBD2	TRBJ2-3	CASSSLPGLAGGPGDTQYF	TGTGCCAGCAGCTCTCTCCCTGGACTAGCGGGAGGGCCGGGAGATACGCAGTATTTT
TRBV2	many	NA	TRBJ1-1	CASSEEGSTEAFF	TGTGCCAGCAGTGAAGAGGGGAGTACTGAAGCTTTCTTT
TRBV6-5	few	NA	TRBJ2-3	CASGYLSVRSDTQYF	TGTGCCAGCGGCTACCTTAGCGTGAGGTCAGATACGCAGTATTTT
TRBV6-1	many	NA	TRBJ2-1	CASSEFPRTAYNEQFF	TGTGCCAGCAGTGAATTTCCAAGGACGGCATACAATGAGCAGTTCTTC
TRBV12-3/TRBV12-4	many	NA	TRBJ2-1	CASSQHGYNEQFF	TGTGCCAGCAGCCAACATGGGTACAATGAGCAGTTCTTC
TRBV7-3	many	NA	TRBJ2-1	CASSPGQSYNEQFF	TGTGCCAGCAGCCCGGGACAAAGCTACAATGAGCAGTTCTTC
TRBV4-2	many	NA	TRBJ1-1	CASSQRLGLVF	TGTGCCAGCAGCCAGCGTCTGGGGCTCGTCTTT
TRBV6-2/TRBV6-3	many	NA	TRBJ1-1	CASSYKRAEAFF	TGTGCCAGCAGTTACAAGCGGGCTGAAGCTTTCTTT
TRBV4-1	NA	TRBD1	TRBJ2-7	CASSLSTGGWYEQYF	TGCGCCAGCAGCCTTTCGACAGGGGGCTGGTACGAGCAGTACTTC
TRBV2	many	NA	TRBJ1-5	CASSESGREQPQHF	TGTGCCAGCAGTGAGTCGGGCAGGGAACAGCCCCAGCATTTT
TRBV10-3	many	NA	TRBJ2-7	CASTLDPAEGEQYF	TGTGCCTCAACCTTAGATCCCGCCGAGGGGGAGCAGTACTTC
TRBV6-2/TRBV6-3	many	TRBD2	TRBJ2-1	CASSYVSGLAVSYNEQFF	TGTGCCAGCAGTTACGTTTCAGGGCTAGCGGTTTCCTACAATGAGCAGTTCTTC
TRBV5-1	many	NA	TRBJ2-2	CASSVRPGRKNTGELFF	TGCGCCAGCAGCGTAAGACCGGGGCGTAAGAACACCGGGGAGCTGTTTTTT
TRBV12-3/TRBV12-4	many	NA	TRBJ2-3	CASRYGADTQYF	TGTGCCAGCAGGTACGGGGCAGATACGCAGTATTTT
TRBV4-1	NA	NA	TRBJ2-1	CASSQAPWASRGNEQFF	TGCGCCAGCAGCCAAGCTCCTTGGGCTAGCAGGGGCAATGAGCAGTTCTTC
TRBV20-1	many	NA	TRBJ2-1	CSARDAQVRNEQFF	TGCAGTGCTAGAGATGCGCAAGTTCGCAATGAGCAGTTCTTC
TRBV6-5	few	NA	TRBJ1-1	CASSYPMGHGQLFEAFF	TGTGCCAGCAGTTACCCCATGGGACATGGCCAACTCTTTGAAGCTTTCTTT
TRBV11-3	many	TRBD1	TRBJ2-7	CASSARQGTSYEQYF	TGTGCCAGCAGCGCAAGACAGGGAACCTCCTACGAGCAGTACTTC
TRBV25-1	many	NA	TRBJ2-1	CASSSPGEGPYNEQFF	TGTGCCAGCAGTTCCCCTGGGGAAGGACCCTACAATGAGCAGTTCTTC
TRBV12-3/TRBV12-4	many	NA	TRBJ1-2	CASSPPVPNYGYTF	TGTGCCAGCAGTCCGCCTGTCCCTAACTATGGCTACACCTTC
TRBV9	many	TRBD1	TRBJ2-5	CASSVSIGTGLQETQYF	TGTGCCAGCAGCGTTAGTATCGGGACAGGACTCCAAGAGACCCAGTACTTC
TRBV6-1	many	TRBD1	TRBJ2-1	CASRGTAKAFDEQFF	TGTGCCAGCAGGGGGACAGCCAAAGCATTCGATGAGCAGTTCTTC
TRBV5-1	many	NA	TRBJ1-1	CASSLEAGGAFF	TGCGCCAGCAGCTTGGAGGCGGGAGGTGCTTTCTTT
TRBV24-1	many	TRBD1	TRBJ2-3	CATSDQGGASTDTQYF	TGTGCCACCAGTGATCAAGGGGGCGCAAGCACAGATACGCAGTATTTT
TRBV6-1	many	TRBD2	TRBJ2-3	CASRETSGRSSDTQYF	TGTGCCAGCAGAGAGACCAGCGGGAGAAGTTCAGATACGCAGTATTTT